The next 19 T cell receptor beta chains were all read from a single sample in a study of T-cell reconstitution after alpha-beta-depleted transplantation in children. Preparation of the TCRbeta library involved a method that used unique molecular identifiers. TCRdb itself ran the PCR reads through MiXCR, one entry per CDR3 protein. Of about 690,000 distinct CDR3 sequences listed, 16% were seen once; the top ten hold 0.8% to 1.1%. The starting material was PBMCs from the stem cell graft donor, obtained from the stem cell graft. These receptors originate from a human donor who donated a stem cell graft to a child with acute myeloid leukemia.

This clonotype has at least ten counts. This chain uses TRBV28 with TRBJ2-3; D not resolved. CDR1 and CDR2 from the germline V gene are MDHEN and SYDVKM. V was pared by 2 bases and J by 3 bases, with 9 bases between. This CDR3 has 14 amino acids. In nucleotides, the CDR3 is TGTGCCAGCAGTTTAGGCGGTTGGACAGATACGCAGTATTTT. Translated: CASSLGGWTDTQYF.

This clonotype was recorded a few times. V is TRBV27 and J is TRBJ2-1; a weak D match, TRBD2 (6 bases). Looked up from germline, CDR1 is MNHEY and CDR2 is SMNVEV (reference sequence). This CDR3 has 16 amino acids. Trimming removed 5 bases from V and 12 bases from J, with 26 bases in between. The CDR3 here is CASSGMGRPPVVSQFF. The CDR3 region has the DNA TGTGCCAGCAGTGGTATGGGGAGGCCGCCGGTTGTGTCGCAGTTCTTC.

The chain links TRBV11-3 to TRBJ2-1; tentative D call: TRBD1 (5 bases). The V gene's germline CDR1 is SGHNT and CDR2 YENEEA. The CDR3 has 14 amino acids. V lost 3 bases to trimming and J lost 6 bases, with 12 bases between them. The CDR3 sequence is CASSFFGAFNEQFF. The CDR3 DNA reads TGTGCCAGCAGCTTTTTTGGGGCCTTCAATGAGCAGTTCTTC.

This clonotype appeared a few times. The rearrangement links TRBV28 to TRBJ1-2; no definite D call. The V end was cut by 4 bases, the J end by 5 bases, with 17 bases between. The CDR3 runs to 15 residues. Germline V gene sequence: CDR1 MDHEN, CDR2 SYDVKM. The CDR3 sequence is CASSSWKQFGYGYTF. As DNA, the CDR3 is TGTGCCAGCAGTTCATGGAAACAGTTCGGGTATGGCTACACCTTC.

Points on this clonotype: This may stem from a read error, because a much larger clone lies one nucleotide away. The chain recombines TRBV20-1 with TRBJ2-7; D is unresolved. Germline CDR1 and CDR2: DFQATT and SNEGSKA (reference sequence). V was shortened by 6 bases and J by 13 bases, with 28 bases between the two germline ends. The CDR3 runs to 14 residues. The chain's CDR3 is CSAVRQVVGTSLYF. In DNA, the CDR3 is TGCAGTGCCGTCAGGCAGGTAGTTGGAACTTCCCTTTACTTC.

In regard to this clonotype: This clone may be a read error of a much larger clone one base away. The genes are TRBV27 and TRBJ1-1, with D possibly matching TRBD1 (6 bases). Germline V gene data show CDR1 as MNHEY and CDR2 as SMNVEV (reference sequence). Trimming pared 3 bases from V and 10 bases from J, leaving 15 bases between. The CDR3 loop spans 13 amino acids. The CDR3 DNA reads as TGTGCCAGCAGTTTGGGGGCTGGGGGTGGAGCTTTCTTT. Encoded protein: CASSLGAGGGAFF.

The chain carries TRBV5-1 and TRBJ2-1; 12 nucleotides align to TRBD2. V lost 2 bases, J lost 9 bases, and 3 bases stayed unmatched. This CDR3 has 14 amino acids. The V gene's germline CDR1 is SGHRS and CDR2 YFSETQ. For the CDR3, the DNA is TGCGCCAGCAGCTTCACTAGCGGGGGGTTTGAGCAGTTCTTC. This encodes CASSFTSGGFEQFF.

Details on this clonotype: A clone one base away is much larger, so this may be a read error. This chain uses TRBV20-1 with TRBJ2-3, with no clear D. The germline CDR1 and CDR2 sequences are DFQATT and SNEGSKA (reference sequence). The CDR3 length is 12 residues. V lost 2 bases, J lost 4 bases, and 7 bases lay in between. Here the CDR3 reads CSARSLSDTQYF. The CDR3 DNA is TGCAGTGCTAGATCTCTCTCAGATACGCAGTATTTT.

This clonotype came up a few times. The V gene is TRBV2, the J gene TRBJ2-7; 9 bases map to TRBD1. The V gene's germline CDR1 is SNHLY and CDR2 FYNNEI. The CDR3 covers 12 residues. J gave up 7 bases and V 6 bases, and 4 bases lay outside the gene matches. CDR3 DNA sequence: TGTGCCAGCAGGAGGGACAGGGATGAGCAGTACTTC. Protein sequence: CASRRDRDEQYF.

Many counts were recorded for this clonotype. V usage is TRBV24-1 and J usage is TRBJ2-2; perhaps TRBD2 as D (5 bases). This CDR3 is built from 15 residues. Trimming cost V 0 bases and J 3 bases, with 7 bases left between them. CDR1 and CDR2 from the germline V gene are KGHDR and SFDVKD. CDR3 residues: CATSDLSEDTGELFF. In DNA, the CDR3 is TGTGCCACCAGTGATTTGTCGGAGGACACCGGGGAGCTGTTTTTT.

At least ten counts were recorded for this clonotype. The rearrangement links TRBV20-1 to TRBJ2-1; D possibly uses TRBD1 or TRBD2 (6 bases each). The germline V and J ends were trimmed by 4 bases and 7 bases, with 17 bases remaining between them. The CDR3 is 14 residues long. CDR1 is DFQATT, CDR2 SNEGSKA, per germline (reference sequence). CDR3 bases: TGCAGTGCTACTGGAGGGGGTTGGGTGAATGAGCAGTTCTTC. As protein: CSATGGGWVNEQFF.

This clonotype was picked up many times. This chain joins TRBV7-8 and TRBJ2-1; 9 nucleotides line up with TRBD1. J lost 6 bases, V lost 5 bases, and 2 bases had no gene match. CDR3 length: 13 amino acids. CDR1 and CDR2 from the germline V gene are SGHVS and FQNEAQ. CDR3 residues: CASSLDRGNEQFF. The CDR3 DNA sequence: TGTGCCAGCAGCCTGGACAGGGGCAATGAGCAGTTCTTC.

In the case of this clonotype: A read error may be the cause here, since a much bigger clone is one base away. The chain employs TRBV12-3 or TRBV12-4 and TRBJ1-5, with TRBD1 matching 7 bases. With V trimmed by 6 bases and J by 4 bases, 3 bases remained unmatched. CDR3 length: 13 amino acids. The chain's CDR3 is CASRGQMNQPQHF. The CDR3 DNA follows: TGTGCCAGCAGGGGACAGATGAATCAGCCCCAGCATTTT.

The chain carries TRBV7-9 and TRBJ2-7, with 8 nucleotides matching TRBD2. The CDR3 is 14 amino acids. Germline CDR1 reads SEHNR; CDR2 reads FQNEAQ (reference sequence). V lost 8 bases and J lost 0; bases outside the gene matches: 6. The CDR3 loop reads CASGWTSNSYEQYF. CDR3 in DNA: TGTGCCAGCGGCTGGACTAGCAACTCCTACGAGCAGTACTTC.

V usage is TRBV27 and J usage is TRBJ1-5; 11 nucleotides align to TRBD1. V shed 5 bases, J shed 6 bases, and the junction held 9 bases outside the gene matches. Germline values: CDR1 MNHEY, CDR2 SMNVEV (reference sequence). This CDR3 region has 16 residues. CDR3 sequence reads: CASSRYGTGGPQPQHF. The CDR3 DNA sequence: TGTGCCAGCAGTCGGTACGGGACAGGGGGGCCTCAGCCCCAGCATTTT.

This clonotype was counted only a few times. This chain links TRBV20-1 with TRBJ2-3; 11 bases map to TRBD2. Germline CDR1 reads DFQATT; CDR2 reads SNEGSKA (reference sequence). J was trimmed by 7 bases and V by 0 bases; bases with no gene match: 6. The CDR3 sequence is 15 residues long. CDR3 residues: CSARDPSGGSNTQYF. Here the CDR3 DNA reads TGCAGTGCTAGAGATCCTAGCGGGGGGAGTAATACGCAGTATTTT.

This clonotype was observed at least ten times. In DNA, the CDR3 is TGTGCCAGCAGCTTGCACAGGGACCCAATTGAAGCTTTCTTT. It yields the protein CASSLHRDPIEAFF. The chain links TRBV5-5 to TRBJ1-1, with D perhaps matching TRBD1 (6 bases). Trimming took 1 base from V and 7 from J, leaving 14 bases between them. This CDR3 contains 14 residues. Per the germline V gene, CDR1 is SGHKS and CDR2 is YYEKEE (reference sequence).

This clonotype has at least ten counts. The chain links TRBV7-2 to TRBJ2-7; 8 positions match TRBD2. V was pared by 0 bases and J by 6 bases, with 1 base of the junction left unmatched. Germline CDR1 reads SGHTA; CDR2 reads FQGNSA. This CDR3 has 13 amino acids. This CDR3 is CASSLAAGGEQYV. The CDR3 nucleotides read TGTGCCAGCAGCTTAGCCGCGGGGGGCGAGCAGTACGTC.

This clonotype was seen more than once but under ten times. This rearrangement joins TRBV5-6 to TRBJ1-5, with 7 positions matching TRBD1. CDR1 is SGHDT and CDR2 is YYEEEE in the germline V gene. This CDR3 has 16 residues. The junction had 8 bases not matched to a gene; V was cut back by 4 bases and J by 1 base. The CDR3 DNA follows: TGTGCCAGCAGCCCTCAGACAGGGAGAAGCAATCAGCCCCAGCATTTT. Amino acid sequence: CASSPQTGRSNQPQHF.